This entry describes one T cell receptor (beta chain). The target antigen is unknown. Clones were sequenced by immunoSEQ multiplex PCR, and TCRdb holds only the in-frame ones, with some missing. The table has 15,000 to 20,000 clones, 78% seen once; the top ten hold roughly 15%. The unexposed donors gave CD4+ T cells in about 2011-2018, prior to COVID-19. Isolation of CD4+ T cells took place after 10 days in culture. This specimen comes from a study of CD4 T cells in relation to SARS-CoV-2 and coronaviruses. Points from the study as a whole: Monoreactive clones expanded significantly more to SARS-CoV-2 than crossreactive clones did.

The CDR3 is made up of 15 amino acids. V lost 2 bases to trimming and J lost 4 bases, with 14 bases between them. Germline CDR1 MNHEY, CDR2 SVGAGI. The chain combines TRBV6-5 with TRBJ1-2; perhaps TRBD1 as D (5 bases). The TCR originated in a human donor in good health. The sequenced sample was CD4+ T cells from PBMCs, cultured in vitro. CDR3 in amino acids: CASSYPSQGLYGYTF. In DNA form, the CDR3 reads TGTGCCAGCAGTTACCCTTCGCAGGGCCTCTATGGCTACACCTTC.